This TCR beta chain derives from a study of early T cells in non-severe SARS-CoV-2 infection. Study-level background: Chains were unpaired, as sequencing was done on bulk RNA from unsorted whole blood.

Notes on this clonotype: Its specificity is unknown.

V shed 6 bases and J shed 6 bases, with 8 bases lying between them. Germline CDR1 SQVTM, CDR2 ANQGSEA. The CDR3 consists of 10 residues. Individual cDNA molecules carried attached unique molecular identifiers. TCRdb recomputed calls from the 5' RACE reads with MiXCR, one row per CDR3 protein. Among under 75,000 distinct CDR3 sequences listed, less than 15% were seen once. Study observations and caveats: Anti-spike CD8 responses were favored in VDJdb matching, and private and CD4 specificities were missed.

Sequences were obtained from whole blood. This TCR came from an adult who was a healthcare worker with PCR-confirmed SARS-CoV-2 infection or an uninfected control (not recorded which). The chain links TRBV29-1 to TRBJ1-2; TRBD1 might be the D (6 bases). DNA for the CDR3: TGCAGCGTACAGGGCAATGGCTACACCTTC. It translates to CSVQGNGYTF.